This T cell receptor (beta chain) is drawn from a study of blood T cell repertoires in COVID-19. Participants were aged 18 to 89 years, lived in over 20 US areas, and enrolled virtually. This CDR3 is built from 13 residues. V shed 6 bases and J shed 3 bases, with 12 bases lying between them. The germline V gene has CDR1 SNHLY and CDR2 FYNNEI. The method was immunoSEQ multiplex PCR; TCRdb's version includes in-frame clones alone and lacks a portion of them. The sample lists 110,000 to 150,000 clones, 80% to 90% occurring once. Sequenced sample: PBMCs or T cells enriched from blood (not recorded which). The chain recombines TRBV2 with TRBJ2-7; D possibly corresponds to TRBD1 (6 bases). This TCR was sampled from a man aged 45 to 65 who had recovered from COVID-19. In DNA, the CDR3 is TGTGCCAGCAGCTTCGGACAGAGCTACGAGCAGTACTTC. It specifies CASSFGQSYEQYF.